The 25 T cell receptor beta chains below all came from one sample that was sequenced in a study of cytomegalovirus exposure and HLA in healthy donors. PCR employed 60 Vbeta and 13 Jbeta primers. The protocol was immunoSEQ multiplex PCR, while the TCRdb copy is restricted to in-frame clones and leaves out a portion. This table holds 150,000 or so clones, 65% to 85% found once. Sequenced sample: PBMCs. The receptor set was obtained from a middle-aged man in good health and CMV-seronegative.

This clone came up once. V usage is TRBV18 and J usage is TRBJ1-6, with TRBD1 identical over 10 bases. CDR1 is KGHSH and CDR2 is LQKENI in the germline V gene. The CDR3 sequence is 17 residues long. Losses at the gene ends were 3 bases for V and 7 bases for J; bases not matched to a gene: 9. CDR3 residues: CASSPKGTGVKNSPLHF. In DNA, the CDR3 is TGTGCCAGCTCACCTAAGGGGACAGGGGTTAAGAATTCACCCCTCCACTTT. The whole variable domain, remainder taken from reference TRBV18 and TRBJ1-6, is NAGVMQNPRHLVRRRGQEARLRCSPMKGHSHVYWYRQLPEEGLKFMVYLQKENIIDESGMPKERFSAEFPKEGPSILRIQQVVRGDSAAYFCASSPKGTGVKNSPLHFGNGTRLTVT.

This chain connects TRBV9 to TRBJ1-3; a weak D match, TRBD1 (5 bases). The germline V gene encodes CDR1 SGDLS and CDR2 YYNGEE. The CDR3 totals 17 residues. V was clipped by 1 base and J by 4 bases, with 18 bases between them. DNA of the CDR3: TGTGCCAGCAGCGTATCAGAAGGGGAATTAGGCGGAAACACCATATATTTT. This encodes CASSVSEGELGGNTIYF.

The CDR3 reads CASSEEGPNYGYTF. CDR3 bases: TGTGCCAGCAGTGAGGAGGGACCCAACTATGGCTACACCTTC. V and J are TRBV2 and TRBJ1-2, with a tentative D call TRBD1 (5 bases). The germline V gene encodes CDR1 SNHLY and CDR2 FYNNEI. There are 14 residues in the CDR3. Deletions cut 3 bases from V and 2 bases from J, with 10 bases between.

The chain employs TRBV10-1 and TRBJ2-7; 10 nucleotides agree with TRBD2. The ends lost 8 bases at V and 0 bases at J; junction bases unmatched: 13. This CDR3 is built from 17 residues. The germline V gene encodes CDR1 WNHNN and CDR2 SYGVQD (reference sequence). The CDR3 DNA is TGCGCCAGCCGCCCCAAACGGACTAGCGGCCACTCCTACGAGCAGTACTTC. Translation gives CASRPKRTSGHSYEQYF.

This rearrangement joins TRBV5-1 to TRBJ1-4; no definite D call. Trimming shortened V by 10 bases and J by 3 bases, and 13 bases separated the two germline ends. CDR1 SGHRS and CDR2 YFSETQ come from the germline V gene. The CDR3 sequence is 13 residues long. As DNA, the CDR3 is TGCGCCTCTCAGCGGCTCCCTAATGAAAAACTGTTTTTT. Translated: CASQRLPNEKLFF.

This clone has only one observation. This sequence joins TRBV2 and TRBJ1-1; D uncertain. CDR3 length: 12 residues. Germline CDR1 is SNHLY and CDR2 is FYNNEI. V lost 7 bases and J lost 1, with 7 bases in between. CDR3 sequence: CASIRGNTEAFF. CDR3 nucleotides: TGTGCCAGCATTCGAGGGAACACTGAAGCTTTCTTT. The whole variable domain, filled in from reference TRBV2 and TRBJ1-1, reads EPEVTQTPSHQVTQMGQEVILRCVPISNHLYFYWYRQILGQKVEFLVSFYNNEISEKSEIFDDQFSVERPDGSNFTLKIRSTKLEDSAMYFCASIRGNTEAFFGQGTRLTVV.

This clone was picked up a small number of times. The chain has TRBV27 and TRBJ2-3; 10 bases line up with TRBD1. The CDR3 is 18 amino acids. Trimming removed 5 bases from V and 4 bases from J; junction bases left unmatched: 15. Germline CDR1 reads MNHEY; CDR2 reads SMNVEV (reference sequence). The CDR3 nucleotides are TGTGCCAGCAGTCCCCTGAACGCAGACAGGGGGCGGTCAGATACGCAGTATTTT. It is translated as CASSPLNADRGRSDTQYF.

This sequence joins TRBV13 and TRBJ2-7; TRBD1 matches 9 bases. Trimming cost V 6 bases and J 5 bases; bases outside gene matches: 14. CDR1 PRHDT and CDR2 FYEKMQ come from the germline V gene (reference sequence). This CDR3 is 16 amino acids long. The CDR3: CASSLKGGTGPDEQYF. The CDR3 region has the DNA TGTGCCAGCAGTCTTAAGGGCGGGACAGGGCCTGACGAGCAGTACTTC.

V usage is TRBV2 and J usage is TRBJ2-2; 12 positions agree with TRBD1. CDR1 is SNHLY and CDR2 is FYNNEI in the germline V gene. V trimming: 5 bases; J trimming: 4 bases; junction bases outside the gene matches: 2. The CDR3 sequence is 15 residues long. The CDR3 is CASSWDRGRTGELFF. Here the CDR3 DNA reads TGTGCCAGCAGTTGGGACAGGGGGCGCACCGGGGAGCTGTTTTTT. Full variable domain (rest looked up from reference TRBV2 and TRBJ2-2): EPEVTQTPSHQVTQMGQEVILRCVPISNHLYFYWYRQILGQKVEFLVSFYNNEISEKSEIFDDQFSVERPDGSNFTLKIRSTKLEDSAMYFCASSWDRGRTGELFFGEGSRLTVL.

The genes are TRBV28 and TRBJ1-4, with 7 bases lining up with TRBD1. The CDR3 is made up of 15 amino acids. Germline-derived CDR1 and CDR2 are MDHEN and SYDVKM. Germline trimming cut 2 bases from V and 12 bases from J; bases unmatched to any gene: 12. CDR3 DNA: TGTGCCAGCAGTTTACGGGGCCAGGGGGTAACGGAACTGTTTTTT. As protein: CASSLRGQGVTELFF.

A single count supports this clone. This chain joins TRBV7-3 and TRBJ2-5; 11 nucleotides agree with TRBD1. The CDR3 contains 16 residues. Unmatched junction bases numbered 14, after V lost 5 bases and J lost 9 bases. The germline V gene has CDR1 SGHTA and CDR2 FQGTGA. The CDR3 sequence is CASSALRTGGDVAQYF. Here the CDR3 DNA reads TGTGCCAGCAGCGCTCTCCGGACAGGGGGCGATGTGGCCCAGTACTTC. The full variable domain, rest sourced from reference TRBV7-3 and TRBJ2-5, is GAGVSQTPSNKVTEKGKYVELRCDPISGHTALYWYRQSLGQGPEFLIYFQGTGAADDSGLPNDRFFAVRPEGSVSTLKIQRTERGDSAVYLCASSALRTGGDVAQYFGPGTRLLVL.

This chain joins TRBV14 and TRBJ2-3; tentative D call: TRBD1 (6 bases). This CDR3 is built from 14 residues. Germline values: CDR1 SGHDN, CDR2 FVKESK. Trimming stripped 1 base from V and 5 bases from J, with 10 bases between. CDR3 sequence: CASSQALQGDTQYF. Here the CDR3 DNA reads TGTGCCAGCAGCCAAGCTTTACAGGGAGATACGCAGTATTTT.

The genes are TRBV5-1 and TRBJ1-3; TRBD1 aligns across 8 bases. Germline V gene lookup returns CDR1 SGHRS and CDR2 YFSETQ. Trimming at V came to 5 bases and at J to 7 bases, leaving 8 bases not matched to a gene. There are 14 residues in the CDR3. CDR3 sequence: CASSSTGGSNTIYF. In DNA, the CDR3 is TGCGCCAGCAGTTCTACAGGGGGTTCGAACACCATATATTTT.

The CDR3 DNA is TGTGCCAGCAGCCTTGGACTAGCGGGGTCGGTACAAGAGACCCAGTACTTC. Translated, it gives CASSLGLAGSVQETQYF. The chain combines TRBV5-4 with TRBJ2-5; 12 nucleotides align to TRBD2. The CDR3 covers 17 residues. The V and J ends lost 4 bases and 2 bases, in that order; junction bases with no gene match: 9. Germline V lookup: CDR1 SGHNT, CDR2 YYREEE (reference sequence). Full variable domain (outside the CDR3, taken from reference TRBV5-4 and TRBJ2-5): ETGVTQSPTHLIKTRGQQVTLRCSSQSGHNTVSWYQQALGQGPQFIFQYYREEENGRGNFPPRFSGLQFPNYSSELNVNALELDDSALYLCASSLGLAGSVQETQYFGPGTRLLVL.

The chain uses TRBV10-2 and TRBJ2-5; 8 nucleotides match TRBD2. The tail of the sequence fits TRBJ2-7 better, so the J call may be wrong. The CDR3 is 15 residues long. CDR1 and CDR2 from the germline V gene are WSHSY and SAAADI. DNA of the CDR3: TGCGCCAGCAGAGTAATAGCGGGAACCACCTACGAGCAGTACTTC. It encodes CASRVIAGTTYEQYF.

This clone was recorded once. The chain employs TRBV27 and TRBJ1-4; unclear D gene. CDR3 length equals 19 residues. Germline V gene data show CDR1 as MNHEY and CDR2 as SMNVEV (reference sequence). With 8 bases removed from V and 3 bases from J, the gap between germline ends came to 28 bases. In DNA, the CDR3 is TGTGCCAGCCGACCCCCCTCCGAGGAGTGGAGATCGGCTAATGAAAAACTGTTTTTT. This codes for CASRPPSEEWRSANEKLFF.

CDR3: CAGGTVYYGYTF. In nucleotides, the CDR3 is TGTGCCGGCGGGACGGTCTACTATGGCTACACCTTC. The chain employs TRBV2 and TRBJ1-2; weak D call: TRBD1 (5 bases). This CDR3 is built from 12 residues. Trimming shortened V by 11 bases and J by 3 bases, and 13 bases separated the two germline ends. CDR1 and CDR2 (germline): SNHLY, FYNNEI.

CDR3 in amino acids: CASSPDTRGSNQPQHF. CDR3 sequence (DNA): TGTGCCAGCTCACCGGACACGCGGGGCTCCAATCAGCCCCAGCATTTT. The rearrangement joins TRBV18 to TRBJ1-5; D is possibly TRBD1 (5 bases). CDR3 length equals 16 residues. V was trimmed by 3 bases and J by 3 bases, leaving 15 bases between them. Germline V gives CDR1 KGHSH, CDR2 LQKENI.

V usage is TRBV6-1 and J usage is TRBJ2-3, with TRBD1 matching over 7 bases. Germline V gene data show CDR1 as MNHNS and CDR2 as SASEGT. The length of the CDR3 is 15 residues. With 3 bases clipped from V and 5 bases from J, the junction kept 8 bases outside the gene matches. This CDR3 reads CASSDRQGKIDTQYF. The DNA for the CDR3 is TGTGCCAGCAGTGATAGACAGGGTAAAATAGATACGCAGTATTTT.

The chain couples TRBV10-1 to TRBJ1-1; D perhaps matches TRBD1 (5 bases). This CDR3 is 17 amino acids long. Germline V gene lookup returns CDR1 WNHNN and CDR2 SYGVQD (reference sequence). Trimming removed 6 bases at V and 10 bases at J, with 30 bases between. The CDR3 DNA reads as TGCGCCAGCAGGTCGCGGGAGCAGGTCAAGAATTTTAGGGGAGCTTTCTTT. As protein: CASRSREQVKNFRGAFF.

The chain combines TRBV9 with TRBJ1-2; possible D gene TRBD1, 5 bases. The CDR3 loop spans 13 amino acids. The germline CDR1 and CDR2 sequences are SGDLS and YYNGEE. V was trimmed by 1 base and J by 7 bases, leaving 11 bases between them. CDR3 nucleotides: TGTGCCAGCAGCGTATCAGGGCAGGCTGGCTACACCTTC. It is translated as CASSVSGQAGYTF.

The chain joins TRBV7-8 to TRBJ2-6, with a tentative D call TRBD1 (5 bases). V shed 5 bases and J shed 2 bases, with 22 bases lying between them. Germline lookup yields CDR1 SGHVS and CDR2 FQNEAQ. This CDR3 spans 19 amino acids. CDR3 region: CASSLWGRPANPGANVLTF. The CDR3 bases are TGTGCCAGCAGCCTGTGGGGCAGACCGGCTAACCCTGGGGCCAACGTCCTGACTTTC. The variable domain in full, with the rest retrieved from reference TRBV7-8 and TRBJ2-6, is GAGVSQSPRYKVAKRGQDVALRCDPISGHVSLFWYQQALGQGPEFLTYFQNEAQLDKSGLPSDRFFAERPEGSVSTLKIQRTQQEDSAVYLCASSLWGRPANPGANVLTFGAGSRLTVL.

The V call is TRBV5-1, the J call TRBJ1-6; D may be TRBD1 (5 bases). In germline, CDR1 is SGHRS, CDR2 YFSETQ. This CDR3 region has 16 residues. V was pared by 0 bases and J by 9 bases, with 16 bases between. As DNA, the CDR3 is TGCGCCAGCAGCTTGGTGGCAGGGCGGTTCGGTTCACCCCTCCACTTT. Its translation is CASSLVAGRFGSPLHF.

This sequence joins TRBV7-9 and TRBJ1-2; maybe TRBD1 (6 bases). Germline CDR1 is SEHNR and CDR2 is FQNEAQ (reference sequence). Trimming shortened V by 1 base and J by 0 bases, and 18 bases separated the two germline ends. CDR3 length equals 18 residues. DNA of the CDR3: TGTGCCAGCAGCTTAGTGCGGGGGCCAGAAACCTCTAACTATGGCTACACCTTC. Amino acids: CASSLVRGPETSNYGYTF.

The chain has TRBV11-3 and TRBJ2-3; TRBD2 aligns across 9 bases. Unmatched junction bases numbered 20, after V lost 4 bases and J lost 3 bases. Germline CDR1 is SGHNT and CDR2 is YENEEA. The CDR3 covers 20 residues. CDR3 in amino acids: CASSSLESGGPHFSTDTQYF. The CDR3 DNA reads TGTGCCAGCAGCTCCCTCGAAAGCGGGGGGCCCCATTTTAGTACAGATACGCAGTATTTT.